The sequence of this T cell receptor (beta chain) was determined in a study of human T cells and chemical hapten exposure. Broader study findings: PT1 expanded TCR counts and patch test score correlated positively.

In TCRdb, the RACE reads were re-called with MiXCR into one record per CDR3 protein. This table has some 300,000 distinct CDR3 sequences, 5% to 6.5% appearing once. This clonotype has more than one count but fewer than ten. The antigen is undetermined. Time point meaning: pre-sensitization, week 0. The treatment denotes: therapeutic diphenylcyclopropenone sensitization with weekly scalp DPC. Germline V gene lookup returns CDR1 LGHDT and CDR2 YNNKEL (reference sequence). The germline V and J ends were trimmed by 5 bases and 4 bases, with 11 bases remaining between them. The CDR3 runs 13 residues. The source was whole blood, collected in connection with sensitization to the hapten diphenylcyclopropenone (DPC). The origin of this receptor is a woman younger than 30 with alopecia areata. Some clones in this sample may be carry-over from other donors' samples. The rearrangement joins TRBV3-1 to TRBJ1-2; maybe TRBD1 (6 bases). The CDR3 sequence: CASSGRTVYGYTF. The CDR3 nucleotides read TGTGCCAGCAGCGGACGGACAGTCTATGGCTACACCTTC.